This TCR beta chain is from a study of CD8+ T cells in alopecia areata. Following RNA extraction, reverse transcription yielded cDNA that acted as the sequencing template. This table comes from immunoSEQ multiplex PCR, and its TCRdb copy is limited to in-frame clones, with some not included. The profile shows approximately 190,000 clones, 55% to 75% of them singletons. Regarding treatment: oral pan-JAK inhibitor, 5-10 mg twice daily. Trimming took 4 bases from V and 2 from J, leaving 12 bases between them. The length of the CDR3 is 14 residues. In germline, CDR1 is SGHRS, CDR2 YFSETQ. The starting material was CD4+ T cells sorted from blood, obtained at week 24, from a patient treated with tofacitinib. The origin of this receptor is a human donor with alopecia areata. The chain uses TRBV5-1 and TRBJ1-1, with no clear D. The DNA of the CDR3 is TGCGCCAGCAGCCACTCTACAGAAAACACTGAAGCTTTCTTT. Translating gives CASSHSTENTEAFF.